This entry features one T cell receptor beta chain sequence. Other nucleotide sequences from this sample produce the same CDR3. Trimming took off 3 bases at V and 3 bases at J, with 9 bases between the two ends. CDR3 length: 13 amino acids. The data were taken from a study of blood T cell repertoires in COVID-19. Study context: Collection of acute and convalescent COVID-19 samples took place in the United States, Italy and Spain. Nucleic acid was either cDNA or gDNA, and it came from T cells, B-cell-depleted T cells, or PBMCs.

Profiled with immunoSEQ multiplex PCR; TCRdb holds only in-frame clones, not every one. The sample contains over 150,000 clones, 82% of which appear only once. The sequence derives from a woman older than 75 with active or convalescent COVID-19. V gene TRBV12-3 or TRBV12-4 combines with J gene TRBJ2-7; D is possibly TRBD1 (5 bases). Specimen: peripheral blood. DNA of the CDR3: TGTGCCAGCAGTTTGGGCAGGGACTACGAGCAGTACTTC. Translating it yields CASSLGRDYEQYF.